A selection of T cell receptor beta chains follows, all from one sample in a study of blood T cell repertoires in COVID-19. Measured with immunoSEQ multiplex PCR; TCRdb has only the in-frame clones, and not every one. This table holds 110,000 to 150,000 clones, approximately 80% found once. The sequenced sample consisted of peripheral blood. Receptor source: a human donor in a cohort sampled during active COVID-19. CDR3s include the opening cysteine and the closing phenylalanine or tryptophan. A D gene is named only where the DNA matches it firmly. Some rows mark clone size as missing; the rest say once, few, many or name a class of expanded clone.

D: .; size: .; V: TRBV7-9; J: TRBJ2-5; CDR3: CASSLPGLPFGETQYF; DNA: TGTGCCAGCAGTCTACCGGGACTTCCATTCGGGGAGACCCAGTACTTC
D: TRBD1; size: .; V: TRBV28; J: TRBJ2-2; CDR3: CASSLTGDTGELFF; DNA: TGTGCCAGCAGTTTAACAGGGGACACCGGGGAGCTGTTTTTT
D: .; size: .; V: TRBV18; J: TRBJ2-7; CDR3: CASSPRQDTYEQYF; DNA: TGTGCCAGCTCACCACGACAGGATACCTACGAGCAGTACTTC
D: TRBD2; size: .; V: TRBV27; J: TRBJ2-7; CDR3: CASSYGEGYEQYF; DNA: TGTGCCAGCAGTTACGGGGAGGGATACGAGCAGTACTTC
D: TRBD1; size: .; V: TRBV11-2; J: TRBJ2-7; CDR3: CASSRPAGQGADEQYF; DNA: TGTGCCAGCAGTCGCCCCGCGGGACAGGGGGCTGACGAGCAGTACTTC
D: .; size: .; V: TRBV11-1; J: TRBJ1-6; CDR3: CASSPGAANSPLHF; DNA: TGTGCCAGCAGCCCAGGGGCAGCGAATTCACCCCTCCACTTT
D: .; size: once; V: TRBV18; J: TRBJ2-3; CDR3: CASSKDRGTDTQYF; DNA: TGTGCCAGCTCAAAAGACAGAGGCACAGATACGCAGTATTTT
D: .; size: .; V: TRBV4-1; J: TRBJ1-6; CDR3: CASSPSHPGNSPLHF; DNA: TGCGCCAGCAGCCCGAGCCACCCGGGGAATTCACCCCTCCACTTT
D: TRBD2; size: .; V: TRBV5-1; J: TRBJ2-5; CDR3: CASSLGLAGRLHQETQYF; DNA: TGCGCCAGCAGCTTGGGGCTAGCGGGAAGACTACACCAAGAGACCCAGTACTTC
D: TRBD2; size: .; V: TRBV7-3; J: TRBJ2-1; CDR3: CASSPAGGPYNEQFF; DNA: TGTGCCAGCAGCCCTGCGGGGGGTCCCTACAATGAGCAGTTCTTC
D: TRBD2; size: .; V: TRBV4-3; J: TRBJ2-1; CDR3: CASSTRAGGSYNEQFF; DNA: TGCGCCAGCAGCACACGAGCGGGAGGGTCCTACAATGAGCAGTTCTTC
D: .; size: .; V: TRBV5-4; J: TRBJ1-2; CDR3: CASSLDGRGHGYTF; DNA: TGTGCCAGCAGCTTGGATGGCAGGGGTCATGGCTACACCTTC
D: TRBD1; size: .; V: TRBV7-9; J: TRBJ1-1; CDR3: CASSPGTANKAFF; DNA: TGTGCCAGCAGCCCAGGGACAGCTAATAAAGCTTTCTTT
D: .; size: .; V: TRBV19; J: TRBJ1-6; CDR3: CASGAALASPLHF; DNA: TGTGCCAGTGGGGCAGCTTTGGCTTCACCCCTCCACTTT
D: .; size: .; V: TRBV5-1; J: TRBJ2-5; CDR3: CATAPGGMYQETQYF; DNA: TGCGCCACCGCCCCTGGGGGGATGTACCAAGAGACCCAGTACTTC
D: TRBD2; size: .; V: TRBV7-8; J: TRBJ2-3; CDR3: CASSLVMAGDVADTQYF; DNA: TGTGCCAGCAGCTTAGTAATGGCGGGAGATGTCGCAGATACGCAGTATTTT
D: .; size: .; V: TRBV21-1; J: TRBJ1-5; CDR3: CASSLRQYNQPQHF; DNA: TGTGCCAGCAGCTTACGACAGTACAATCAGCCCCAGCATTTT
D: .; size: few; V: TRBV6-5; J: TRBJ1-6; CDR3: CASRRTQNSPLHF; DNA: TGTGCCAGCAGGAGAACTCAAAATTCACCCCTCCACTTT